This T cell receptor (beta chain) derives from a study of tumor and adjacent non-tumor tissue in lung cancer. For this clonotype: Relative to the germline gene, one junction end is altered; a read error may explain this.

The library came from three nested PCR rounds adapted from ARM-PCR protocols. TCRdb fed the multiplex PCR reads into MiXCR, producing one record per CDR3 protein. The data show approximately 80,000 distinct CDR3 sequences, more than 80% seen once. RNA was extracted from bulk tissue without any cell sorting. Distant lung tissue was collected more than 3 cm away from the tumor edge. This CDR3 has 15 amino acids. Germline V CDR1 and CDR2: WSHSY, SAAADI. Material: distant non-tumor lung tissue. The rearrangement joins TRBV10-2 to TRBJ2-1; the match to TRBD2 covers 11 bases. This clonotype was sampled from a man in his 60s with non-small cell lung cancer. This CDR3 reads CASNELAGALNKQSF. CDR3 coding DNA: TGCGCCAGCAACGAACTAGCGGGAGCGCTAAATAAGCAGTCCTTC.